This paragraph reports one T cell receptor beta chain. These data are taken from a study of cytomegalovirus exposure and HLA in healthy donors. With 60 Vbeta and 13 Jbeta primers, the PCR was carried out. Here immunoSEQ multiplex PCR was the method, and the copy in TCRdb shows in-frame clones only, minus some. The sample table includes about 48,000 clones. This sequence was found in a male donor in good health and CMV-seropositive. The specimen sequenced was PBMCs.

Written as DNA, the CDR3 is TGTGCCAGCAGACTATCACAGGGGGGAAGCACAGATACGCAGTATTTT. Encoded protein: CASRLSQGGSTDTQYF. The chain carries TRBV7-9 and TRBJ2-3; 8 bases fit TRBD1. V shed 6 bases, J shed 0 bases, and the junction held 8 bases outside the gene matches. The CDR3 loop spans 16 amino acids. Germline V gene data show CDR1 as SEHNR and CDR2 as FQNEAQ (reference sequence). Full variable domain (remainder filled in from reference TRBV7-9 and TRBJ2-3): DTGVSQNPRHKITKRGQNVTFRCDPISEHNRLYWYRQTLGQGPEFLTYFQNEAQLEKSRLLSDRFSAERPKGSFSTLEIQRTEQGDSAMYLCASRLSQGGSTDTQYFGPGTRLTVL.